This T cell receptor (beta chain) came from a study of T-cell memory formation after mild COVID-19. Only a few counts were recorded for this clonotype. What it recognizes is unknown. TCRdb fed the 5' RACE reads into MiXCR, producing one record per CDR3 protein. The sample lists roughly 240,000 distinct CDR3 sequences, under 20% occurring once. The CDR3 has 16 residues. Germline V gives CDR1 SGHTA, CDR2 FQGNSA. Trimming at V came to 5 bases and at J to 5 bases, leaving 9 bases not matched to a gene. Study-wide results and limits: There was a balanced CD4/CD8 profile in clones contracting day 15 to 85, and later expanders leaned CD4+. Memory cells collected pre-infection included some clones that later responded, suggesting cross-reactive memory joined. For contracting clones, CD4+ ones sat mainly in CM and EM, CD8+ in EMRA. Second-wave clones peaking on day 37 lacked confirmed SARS-CoV-2 specificity.

What was sequenced was PBMCs or a T cell subset sorted from them (not recorded which). This TCR was sampled from a man aged 18 to 29 who had mild COVID-19 (a few samples of this study predate the infection). Cell type and time point are not known. The V call is TRBV7-2, the J call TRBJ1-2, with 12 bases identical to TRBD1. The CDR3 spells CASSLRPGQGAYGYTF. Written as DNA, the CDR3 is TGTGCCAGCAGCCTACGACCGGGACAGGGGGCTTATGGCTACACCTTC. Together with reference TRBV7-2 and TRBJ1-2, the CDR3 gives the full variable domain: GAGVSQSPSNKVTEKGKDVELRCDPISGHTALYWYRQSLGQGLEFLIYFQGNSAPDKSGLPSDRFSAERTGGSVSTLTIQRTQQEDSAVYLCASSLRPGQGAYGYTFGSGTRLTVV.